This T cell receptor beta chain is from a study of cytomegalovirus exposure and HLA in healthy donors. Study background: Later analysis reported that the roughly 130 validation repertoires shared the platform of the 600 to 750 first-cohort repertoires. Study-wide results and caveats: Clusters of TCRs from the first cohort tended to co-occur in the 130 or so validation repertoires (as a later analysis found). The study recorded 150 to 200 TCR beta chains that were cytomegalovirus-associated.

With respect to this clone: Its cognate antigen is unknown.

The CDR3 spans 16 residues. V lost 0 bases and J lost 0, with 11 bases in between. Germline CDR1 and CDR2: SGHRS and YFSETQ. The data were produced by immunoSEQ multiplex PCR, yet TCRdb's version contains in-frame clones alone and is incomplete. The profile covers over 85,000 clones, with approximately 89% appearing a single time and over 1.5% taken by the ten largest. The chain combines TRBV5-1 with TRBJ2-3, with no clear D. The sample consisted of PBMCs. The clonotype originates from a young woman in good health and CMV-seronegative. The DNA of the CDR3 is TGCGCCAGCAGCTTGGTAGACACAGAAAGCACAGATACGCAGTATTTT. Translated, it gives CASSLVDTESTDTQYF.